This is a list of T cell receptor beta chains from one sample in a study of patients and donors after allogeneic stem cell transplantation. One entry per CDR3 protein results from TCRdb running MiXCR on the RT-PCR reads. The sample lists about 960,000 distinct CDR3 sequences; 15% to 20% were seen once. The sample was blood, either unsorted or a sorted T cell fraction (not recorded which). Receptors originate from a human donor who was either an allogeneic HSCT recipient or a stem cell or donor lymphocyte infusion donor (not recorded which). It is not recorded whose cells these are; they may come from a transplant donor. CDR3s include the opening cysteine and the closing phenylalanine or tryptophan. A D gene is named only where the DNA matches it firmly. A row's size may be missing; if present it is once, few, many or a size class.

>few|TRBV4-3|18|TRBD2|TRBJ2-3
TGCGCCAGCAGCCAAGATCCGGCTAGCGGGGTCTCCACAGATACGCAGTATTTT
CASSQDPASGVSTDTQYF
>NA|TRBV12-3/TRBV12-4|14|NA|TRBJ2-7
TGTGCCAGCAGTACGGGCCCTGCCACCTACGAGCAGTACTTC
CASSTGPATYEQYF
>few|TRBV20-1|13|NA|TRBJ1-3
TGCAGTGCTACCGGTTTGAGGGGAAACACCATATATTTT
CSATGLRGNTIYF
>NA|TRBV27|15|TRBD1|TRBJ2-3
TGTGCCAGCAGTTTATACAGGGGCACCACAGATACGCAGTATTTT
CASSLYRGTTDTQYF
>few|TRBV20-1|15|NA|TRBJ2-1
TGCAGTGCTGAAGCTAGCGACCGCTCCTACAATGAGCAGTTCTTC
CSAEASDRSYNEQFF
>NA|TRBV19|14|NA|TRBJ1-1
TGTGCCAGTAGACAACGGGGGTTGAACACTGAAGCTTTCTTT
CASRQRGLNTEAFF
>few|TRBV2|11|NA|TRBJ2-1
TGTGCCAGCAGTGGGGGGGGGCAGGCGTTCTTC
CASSGGGQAFF
>few|TRBV7-3|14|NA|TRBJ1-1
TGTGCCAGCAGCTTAACGGTATGGGGTCCTGAAGCTTTCTTT
CASSLTVWGPEAFF
>NA|TRBV20-1|18|TRBD1|TRBJ2-1
TGCAGTGCTAGAGACCCCCGACACCGGGGGACAGGGGTGGGTGAGCAGTTCTTC
CSARDPRHRGTGVGEQFF
>NA|TRBV9|12|NA|TRBJ2-5
TGTGCCAGCAGCGGCGACCAAGGGACCCAGTACTTC
CASSGDQGTQYF
>NA|TRBV12-3/TRBV12-4|16|NA|TRBJ1-3
TGTGCCAGCAGGTCGGGGTCAGGCCGCTCTGGAAACACCATATATTTT
CASRSGSGRSGNTIYF
>many|TRBV12-3/TRBV12-4|13|NA|TRBJ2-7
TGTGCCAGCAGTTCGGGAACGATTTACGAGCAGTACTTC
CASSSGTIYEQYF
>NA|TRBV7-2|17|TRBD1|TRBJ1-2
TGTGCCAGCGTACGAAGGGTCCTAGACAGGGGTTCTGATGGCTACACCTTC
CASVRRVLDRGSDGYTF
>few|TRBV12-3/TRBV12-4|19|NA|TRBJ1-6
TGTGCCAGCAGTCTCCGCCTCGGGGCAGTTAGCTCCTATAATTCACCCCTCCACTTT
CASSLRLGAVSSYNSPLHF
>NA|TRBV18|15|TRBD1|TRBJ2-7
TGTGCCAGCTCACCAGCATCGGACAGGGTCTACGAGCAGTACTTC
CASSPASDRVYEQYF
>few|TRBV2|12|NA|TRBJ1-1
TGTGCCAGCATTGTTGCGAACACTGAAGCTTTCTTT
CASIVANTEAFF
>few|TRBV24-1|14|TRBD1|TRBJ1-1
TGTGCCACCAGTGTCTCAGGGGGTGGGACTGAAGCTTTCTTT
CATSVSGGGTEAFF
>few|TRBV29-1|15|TRBD2|TRBJ2-7
TGCAGCGTTGAGGGACTAGCGGGCTTCTCCTACGAGCAGTACTTC
CSVEGLAGFSYEQYF
>NA|TRBV6-1|15|NA|TRBJ2-5
TGTGCCAGCAGCCAAAGGTGGAGTAAAAAGGAGACCCAGTACTTC
CASSQRWSKKETQYF
>few|TRBV18|16|TRBD2|TRBJ2-1
TGTGCCAGCTCACCACAAAGCGGGGGCTCTTTCAATGAGCAGTTCTTC
CASSPQSGGSFNEQFF
>NA|TRBV12-3/TRBV12-4|16|NA|TRBJ1-1
TGTGCCAGCAGTTTTTATTTGGGGGGACTGAACACTGAAGCTTTCTTT
CASSFYLGGLNTEAFF
>NA|TRBV6-5|15|NA|TRBJ1-3
TGTGCCAGCAGTTACTCGACCCGCTCTGGAAACACCATATATTTT
CASSYSTRSGNTIYF
>once|TRBV5-1|15|TRBD1|TRBJ2-3
TGCGCCAGCAGCCCGATTCCCGGGACAGCAGATACGCAGTATTTT
CASSPIPGTADTQYF
>NA|TRBV12-3/TRBV12-4|16|TRBD1|TRBJ1-6
TGTGCCAGCAGTCCCCGACAGGGGGTGGGTCTTTCACCCCTCCACTTT
CASSPRQGVGLSPLHF
>NA|TRBV6-1|12|NA|TRBJ2-7
TGTGCCACTCCGGGACCCCCCTACGAGCAGTACTTC
CATPGPPYEQYF
>NA|TRBV12-3/TRBV12-4|11|TRBD2|TRBJ2-3
TGTGCGGGGGGGATCACAGATACGCAGTATTTT
CAGGITDTQYF
>few|TRBV5-6|14|TRBD1|TRBJ1-1
TGTGCCAGCAGCTTGCCGGGACAGGGGGCTGAAGCTTTCTTT
CASSLPGQGAEAFF
>NA|TRBV15|16|NA|TRBJ2-6
TGTGCCACCAGCAGAGATCGAGACTCTGGGGCCAACGTCCTGACTTTC
CATSRDRDSGANVLTF
>many|TRBV12-3/TRBV12-4|13|NA|TRBJ1-5
TGTGCCACCGCTACGGAGGGACGACAGCCCCAGCATTTT
CATATEGRQPQHF
>NA|TRBV27|16|NA|TRBJ1-2
TGTGCCAGCAGTTCCATTTTGGGCCTAGCTAACTATGGCTACACCTTC
CASSSILGLANYGYTF
>few|TRBV5-6|15|NA|TRBJ2-7
TGTGCCAGCAGCTTGGTCCGGACGAAATTCTACGAGCAGTACTTC
CASSLVRTKFYEQYF
>NA|TRBV12-3/TRBV12-4|17|NA|TRBJ2-7
TGTGCCAGCAGCCCCCTACCCCCCGGGACTGAAACCTACGAGCAGTACTTC
CASSPLPPGTETYEQYF
>NA|TRBV6-5|13|NA|TRBJ1-2
TGTGCCAGCAGTTCTGGGACGTTACATGGCTACACCTTC
CASSSGTLHGYTF
>few|TRBV7-8|14|NA|TRBJ2-7
TGTGCCAGCAGCCTCGGCAGGGGCGAATACGAGCAGTACTTC
CASSLGRGEYEQYF
>few|TRBV19|16|TRBD1|TRBJ1-5
TGTGCCAGTCGGGACAGACGAAAACCCGACAATCAGCCCCAGCATTTT
CASRDRRKPDNQPQHF